This note documents a single TCR beta chain sequence. Its antigen is undetermined. The sample comes from a study of T cells in Graves' hyperthyroidism and ophthalmopathy. PBMCs were derived from under 13 ml fresh peripheral blood. Regions amplified from RNA transcripts were the TCR beta CDR3 regions. The TCR CDR3 was amplified in a first-round RT-PCR using the HTBI primer set. In TCRdb, the multiplex PCR reads were re-called with MiXCR into one record per CDR3 protein. The sample comprises around 400,000 distinct CDR3 sequences, under 15% of which are singletons, and 9.2% rests with the top ten. V lost 5 bases and J 4 bases, leaving 14 bases between the germline ends. Germline V lookup: CDR1 PRHDT, CDR2 FYEKMQ (reference sequence). The CDR3 runs 14 residues. Study-wide findings and caveats: Classification by a 13 V-J model distinguished ophthalmopathy from stable hyperthyroidism. The model made its ophthalmopathy prediction, and onset followed a median about 6 months later.

The chain recombines TRBV13 with TRBJ1-1, with D tentatively TRBD1 (5 bases). Sequencing was carried out using blood. The receptor was isolated from a woman between 18 and 30 years old with Graves' hyperthyroidism. The CDR3 region is CASSPTLRGTEAFF. The CDR3 DNA sequence: TGTGCCAGCAGCCCCACCCTGAGGGGCACTGAAGCTTTCTTT.